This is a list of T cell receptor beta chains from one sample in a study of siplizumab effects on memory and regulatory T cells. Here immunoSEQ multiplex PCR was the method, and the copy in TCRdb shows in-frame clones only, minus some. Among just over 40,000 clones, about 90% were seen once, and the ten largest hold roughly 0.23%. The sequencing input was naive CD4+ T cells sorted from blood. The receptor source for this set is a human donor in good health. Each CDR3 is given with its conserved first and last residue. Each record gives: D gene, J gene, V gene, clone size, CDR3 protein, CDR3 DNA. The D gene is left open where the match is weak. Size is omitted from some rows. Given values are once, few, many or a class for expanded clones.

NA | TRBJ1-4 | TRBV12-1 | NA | CASNGEKLFF | TGTGCCAGCAATGGTGAAAAACTGTTTTTT
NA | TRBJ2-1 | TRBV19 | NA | CASTGGVYNEQFF | TGTGCCAGTACCGGAGGGGTCTACAATGAGCAGTTCTTC
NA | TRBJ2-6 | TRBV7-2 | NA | CASSSTGSGANVLTF | TGTGCCAGCAGCTCTACAGGGTCTGGGGCCAACGTCCTGACTTTC
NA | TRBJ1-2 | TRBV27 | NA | CASSLLGAVGYTF | TGTGCCAGCAGTTTATTGGGGGCGGTCGGCTACACCTTC
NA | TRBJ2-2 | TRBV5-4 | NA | CASSRTDRGTGELFF | TGTGCCAGCAGCCGGACAGACCGAGGCACCGGGGAGCTGTTTTTT
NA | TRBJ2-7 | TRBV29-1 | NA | CSVETQGNWNEQYF | TGCAGCGTTGAGACACAGGGTAACTGGAACGAGCAGTACTTC
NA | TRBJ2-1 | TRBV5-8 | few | CASSWARGSVEQFF | TGTGCCAGCAGCTGGGCTCGGGGTAGCGTTGAGCAGTTCTTC
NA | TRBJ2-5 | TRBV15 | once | CATSRGVGETQYF | TGTGCCACCAGCAGGGGGGTTGGAGAGACCCAGTACTTC
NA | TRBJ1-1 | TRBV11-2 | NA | CASSRGTLNTEAFF | TGTGCCAGCAGCCGTGGGACATTGAACACTGAAGCTTTCTTT
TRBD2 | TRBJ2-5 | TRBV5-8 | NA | CASSLVGGGETQYF | TGTGCCAGCAGCTTGGTCGGGGGGGGAGAGACCCAGTACTTC
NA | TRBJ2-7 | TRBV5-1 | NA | CASSSVPAYEQYF | TGCGCCAGCAGCTCGGTACCGGCCTACGAGCAGTACTTC
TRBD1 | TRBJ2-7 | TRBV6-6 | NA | CASSYGGGTGGWEQYF | TGTGCCAGCAGTTATGGAGGCGGGACAGGGGGCTGGGAGCAGTACTTC
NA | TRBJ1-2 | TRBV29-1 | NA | CSVGGSYGYTF | TGCAGCGTTGGAGGCTCCTATGGCTACACCTTC
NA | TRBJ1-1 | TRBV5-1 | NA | CASSLGGAGNTEAFF | TGCGCCAGCAGCCTAGGTGGGGCTGGGAACACTGAAGCTTTCTTT
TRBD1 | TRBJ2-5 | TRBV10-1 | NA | CASSEPGGWGVQYF | TGCGCCAGCAGTGAGCCAGGGGGCTGGGGTGTGCAGTACTTC
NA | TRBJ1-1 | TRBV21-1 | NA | CASVRTTAWAEAFF | TGTGCCAGCGTTAGGACGACCGCGTGGGCTGAAGCTTTCTTT
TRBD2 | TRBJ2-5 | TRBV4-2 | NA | CASSQDGAGAPQETQYF | TGTGCCAGCAGCCAAGATGGGGCGGGAGCCCCCCAAGAGACCCAGTACTTC
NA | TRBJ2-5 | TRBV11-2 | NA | CASSQDSYPGTQYF | TGTGCCAGCAGCCAAGACAGCTACCCCGGGACCCAGTACTTC
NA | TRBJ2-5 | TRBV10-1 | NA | CASSEYGSNGETQYF | TGCGCCAGCAGTGAGTATGGCTCCAATGGGGAGACCCAGTACTTC
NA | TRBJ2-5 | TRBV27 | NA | CASSSGDQETQYF | TGTGCCAGCAGTTCCGGTGACCAAGAGACCCAGTACTTC
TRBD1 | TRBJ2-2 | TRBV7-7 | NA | CATSFWAGGASGELFF | TGTGCCACCTCCTTTTGGGCAGGGGGCGCCTCCGGGGAGCTGTTTTTT
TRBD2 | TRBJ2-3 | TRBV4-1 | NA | CASSPGLGGRTDTQYF | TGCGCCAGCAGCCCGGGACTAGGGGGGCGCACAGATACGCAGTATTTT
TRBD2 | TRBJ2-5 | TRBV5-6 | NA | CASSLVTSDTKTQYF | TGTGCCAGCAGCTTGGTAACTAGCGATACTAAGACCCAGTACTTC
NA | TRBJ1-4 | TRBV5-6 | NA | CASSGGAGSSEKLFF | TGTGCCAGCAGCGGGGGCGCGGGGTCTAGTGAAAAACTGTTTTTT
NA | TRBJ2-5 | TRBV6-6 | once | CASSGLAPPGETQYF | TGTGCCAGCAGCGGCTTGGCTCCCCCAGGAGAGACCCAGTACTTC
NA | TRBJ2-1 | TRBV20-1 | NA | CSAKFSGEQFF | TGCAGTGCTAAGTTTTCGGGGGAGCAGTTCTTC
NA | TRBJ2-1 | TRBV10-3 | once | CAISPVSYNEQFF | TGTGCCATCAGCCCGGTTTCCTACAATGAGCAGTTCTTC